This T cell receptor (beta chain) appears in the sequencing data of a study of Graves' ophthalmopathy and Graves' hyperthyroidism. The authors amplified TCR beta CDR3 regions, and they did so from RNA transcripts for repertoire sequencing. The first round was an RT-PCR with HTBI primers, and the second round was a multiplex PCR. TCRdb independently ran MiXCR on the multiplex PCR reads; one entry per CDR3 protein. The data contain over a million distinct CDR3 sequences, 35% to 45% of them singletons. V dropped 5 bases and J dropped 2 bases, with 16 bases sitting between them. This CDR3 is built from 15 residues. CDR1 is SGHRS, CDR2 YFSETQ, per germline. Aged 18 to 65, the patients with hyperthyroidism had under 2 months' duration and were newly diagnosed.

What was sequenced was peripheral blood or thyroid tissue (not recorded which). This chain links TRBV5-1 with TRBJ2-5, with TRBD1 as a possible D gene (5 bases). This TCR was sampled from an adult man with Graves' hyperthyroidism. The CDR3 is CASSKDADIQETQYF. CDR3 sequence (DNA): TGCGCCAGCAGTAAGGACGCGGACATTCAAGAGACCCAGTACTTC.